Below, 3 T cell receptor beta chains from the same sample are listed, as sequenced in a study of identical twins. Using its own MiXCR run on the 5' RACE reads, TCRdb lists one record per CDR3 protein. The data contain around 470,000 distinct CDR3 sequences, 13% to 15% of them singletons. A further study also used this sample, focusing on yellow fever vaccine responses in identical twins.

Sequenced material: CD4+ T cells sorted from blood. All receptors derive from a woman aged 18-29 years in good health.

This clonotype was recorded many times. The J gene is TRBJ2-7, the V gene TRBV29-1; D ambiguous. V was pared by 1 base and J by 2 bases, with 12 bases between. The CDR3 has 14 residues. The germline V gene has CDR1 SQVTM and CDR2 ANQGSEA. The CDR3 nucleotides are TGCAGCGTTGAAGTGGTGGACCGGACCTACGAGCAGTACTTC. This codes for CSVEVVDRTYEQYF.

V usage is TRBV24-1 and J usage is TRBJ2-1; a weak D match, TRBD2 (5 bases). CDR1 is KGHDR and CDR2 is SFDVKD in the germline V gene. V was shortened by 3 bases and J by 3 bases, with 14 bases between the two germline ends. This CDR3 has 16 amino acids. The CDR3 bases are TGTGCCACCAGTGATCCTCTCGGAGGCCACTACAATGAGCAGTTCTTC. Amino acid sequence: CATSDPLGGHYNEQFF.

This clonotype was detected only a few times. CDR3 residues: CASSLGLLYEQYF. The DNA of the CDR3 is TGTGCCAGCAGCTTAGGGCTACTCTACGAGCAGTACTTC. This chain links TRBV11-2 with TRBJ2-7, with no clear D. Per the germline V gene, CDR1 is SGHAT and CDR2 is FQNNGV. CDR3 length: 13 residues. The V and J ends lost 1 base and 3 bases respectively, with 7 bases between them.